This passage covers 9 T cell receptor beta chains from one sample sequenced in a study of cytomegalovirus exposure and HLA in healthy donors. Both 60 Vbeta primers and 13 Jbeta primers went into the PCR. Some clones are missing from TCRdb's copy, which holds only in-frame ones; the method was immunoSEQ multiplex PCR. The sample holds approximately 180,000 clones; about 80% are singletons and the top ten take about 1.5%. The material sequenced was PBMCs. The receptors were sampled from a woman aged 30 to 39 in good health and CMV-seropositive.

The chain combines TRBV9 with TRBJ2-3; 8 bases are a match to TRBD2. This CDR3 is 15 amino acids long. The germline V gene encodes CDR1 SGDLS and CDR2 YYNGEE. The junction had 5 bases not matched to a gene; V was cut back by 0 bases and J by 5 bases. The CDR3 region has the DNA TGTGCCAGCAGCGTAGATCAGCGGGAGTTAGATACGCAGTATTTT. Translating gives CASSVDQRELDTQYF.

CDR3 DNA sequence: TGTGCCAGTAGCCAATTCCCACTACCCTACGAGCAGTACTTC. This sequence encodes CASSQFPLPYEQYF. The V call is TRBV19, the J call TRBJ2-7; D ambiguous. Germline lookup yields CDR1 LNHDA and CDR2 SQIVND (reference sequence). V was shortened by 6 bases and J by 2 bases, with 14 bases between the two germline ends. The CDR3 loop spans 14 amino acids.

The table lists this clone with a count of one. CDR3 sequence: CASRSGQTTDTQYF. The DNA of the CDR3 is TGCGCCAGCAGATCGGGACAGACCACAGATACGCAGTATTTT. The genes are TRBV5-1 and TRBJ2-3; 7 positions match TRBD1. The CDR3 is 14 amino acids. V dropped 5 bases and J dropped 2; count of bases not matched to a gene: 5. CDR1 and CDR2 (germline): SGHRS, YFSETQ.

This chain connects TRBV6-1 to TRBJ1-5, with 8 bases identical to TRBD1. Germline-derived CDR1 and CDR2 are MNHNS and SASEGT. The CDR3 length is 17 residues. V lost 0 bases to trimming and J lost 0 bases; unmatched junction nucleotides: 4. The CDR3 DNA sequence: TGTGCCAGCAGTGAAGCCCGGACAGGGCTTAGCAATCAGCCCCAGCATTTT. Translation: CASSEARTGLSNQPQHF.

V usage is TRBV7-2 and J usage is TRBJ2-7; D might be TRBD2 (5 bases). The CDR3 is 15 amino acids. The V gene lost 2 bases and the J gene lost 3 bases, with 14 bases spanning the gap. Per the germline V gene, CDR1 is SGHTA and CDR2 is FQGNSA. The CDR3 DNA reads TGTGCCAGCAGCTTAAGTGTCGGGATGGGCTACGAGCAGTACTTC. It yields the protein CASSLSVGMGYEQYF.

V and J are TRBV7-9 and TRBJ2-5; D might be TRBD2 (6 bases). Germline CDR1 is SEHNR and CDR2 is FQNEAQ (reference sequence). The germline V and J ends were trimmed by 3 bases and 2 bases, with 22 bases remaining between them. CDR3 length: 18 residues. The CDR3 region is CASSFKGGPRSTQETQYF. CDR3 DNA: TGTGCCAGCAGCTTTAAGGGAGGCCCCCGCTCGACTCAAGAGACCCAGTACTTC.

The chain uses TRBV19 and TRBJ2-3; D is perhaps TRBD2 (5 bases). The V gene lost 3 bases and the J gene lost 6 bases, with 19 bases spanning the gap. The CDR3 is 16 amino acids. Germline values: CDR1 LNHDA, CDR2 SQIVND (reference sequence). The CDR3 DNA reads as TGTGCCAGTAGTATCACTGGGAAGGGCTCGGGGGATACGCAGTATTTT. Its translation is CASSITGKGSGDTQYF.

The chain carries TRBV30 and TRBJ2-3; 7 positions agree with TRBD1. This CDR3 is built from 13 residues. The junction had 7 bases not matched to a gene; V was cut back by 8 bases and J by 2 bases. Germline V gene data show CDR1 as GTSNPN and CDR2 as SVGIG (reference sequence). CDR3 sequence: CAGDRRDTDTQYF. The CDR3 nucleotides are TGTGCCGGGGACAGACGCGACACAGATACGCAGTATTTT.

V gene TRBV19 combines with J gene TRBJ1-4, with TRBD1 matching over 7 bases. CDR1 and CDR2 (germline): LNHDA, SQIVND (reference sequence). Trimming at V came to 2 bases and at J to 7 bases, leaving 7 bases not matched to a gene. This CDR3 spans 15 amino acids. Here the CDR3 DNA reads TGTGCCAGTAGTATACGACAGGGCAACGGTGAAAAACTGTTTTTT. Amino acid sequence: CASSIRQGNGEKLFF.